Below are 19 T cell receptor beta chains sequenced from a single sample in a study of T cell responses to AZD1222 COVID-19 vaccine. Sequencing used immunoSEQ multiplex PCR; TCRdb keeps in-frame clones, though not all of them. The sample lists some 100,000 clones; approximately 90% were seen once. The specimen was peripheral blood, collected on day 0 of AZD1222 vaccination. The receptors here all came from an adult in good health.

The genes are TRBV4-1 and TRBJ1-1; D uncertain. The V and J ends lost 1 base and 1 base respectively, with 7 bases between them. The length of the CDR3 is 14 residues. Per germline, CDR1 MGHRA and CDR2 YSYEKL. This CDR3 is CASSQGDKNTEAFF. Here the CDR3 DNA reads TGCGCCAGCAGCCAAGGAGACAAGAACACTGAAGCTTTCTTT.

CDR3 sequence reads: CASTNGLAAYEQYF. CDR3 sequence (DNA): TGTGCCAGCACCAACGGACTAGCAGCATACGAGCAGTACTTC. This rearrangement joins TRBV7-9 to TRBJ2-7, with 8 bases that match TRBD2. V gave up 7 bases and J gave up 4 bases; unmatched junction bases: 9. This CDR3 is built from 14 residues. Germline values: CDR1 SEHNR, CDR2 FQNEAQ (reference sequence). Complete variable domain (other parts from reference TRBV7-9 and TRBJ2-7): DTGVSQNPRHKITKRGQNVTFRCDPISEHNRLYWYRQTLGQGPEFLTYFQNEAQLEKSRLLSDRFSAERPKGSFSTLEIQRTEQGDSAMYLCASTNGLAAYEQYFGPGTRLTVT.

J is TRBJ2-7 and V is TRBV10-3; the match to TRBD1 covers 10 bases. The CDR3 consists of 14 residues. Trimming at V came to 6 bases and at J to 6 bases, leaving 8 bases not matched to a gene. Germline CDR1 ENHRY, CDR2 SYGVKD. The CDR3 sequence is CAIRAGTGESEQYF. CDR3 sequence (DNA): TGTGCCATCAGAGCCGGGACAGGGGAATCCGAGCAGTACTTC.

This clone was detected a few times. The V gene is TRBV28, the J gene TRBJ2-6, with 8 bases lining up with TRBD1. The CDR3 has 16 residues. With 7 bases clipped from V and 2 bases from J, the junction kept 7 bases outside the gene matches. The germline gives CDR1 MDHEN, CDR2 SYDVKM. The CDR3: CASTQGRGPGANVLTF. The DNA for the CDR3 is TGTGCCAGCACCCAAGGCAGGGGGCCTGGGGCCAACGTCCTGACTTTC. Variable domain in full (rest from reference TRBV28 and TRBJ2-6): DVKVTQSSRYLVKRTGEKVFLECVQDMDHENMFWYRQDPGLGLRLIYFSYDVKMKEKGDIPEGYSVSREKKERFSLILESASTNQTSMYLCASTQGRGPGANVLTFGAGSRLTVL.

This chain uses TRBV27 with TRBJ2-7; tentatively, D is TRBD2 (6 bases). CDR3 length: 16 residues. CDR1 and CDR2 from the germline V gene are MNHEY and SMNVEV (reference sequence). The V gene lost 2 bases and the J gene lost 0 bases, with 14 bases spanning the gap. CDR3: CASSLNAGLSSYEQYF. The DNA for the CDR3 is TGTGCCAGCAGTTTAAATGCGGGGCTGAGCTCCTACGAGCAGTACTTC.

DNA for the CDR3: TGTGCCAGCAGCGTAGCGAGACTCCCTTGGGATAAGCGTGAAAAACTGTTTTTT. Translated: CASSVARLPWDKREKLFF. The chain has TRBV9 and TRBJ1-4; no clear D. The CDR3 runs 18 residues. Germline CDR1 and CDR2: SGDLS and YYNGEE. The germline V and J ends were trimmed by 0 bases and 7 bases, with 22 bases remaining between them.

The chain carries TRBV11-1 and TRBJ1-1; a possible D gene is TRBD1 (5 bases). CDR3 length: 13 residues. The germline V gene has CDR1 SGHAT and CDR2 FQDESV (reference sequence). The germline V and J ends were trimmed by 6 bases and 1 base, with 9 bases remaining between them. This CDR3 reads CASSHGGNTEAFF. The DNA of the CDR3 is TGTGCCAGCAGTCATGGGGGGAACACTGAAGCTTTCTTT.

V and J are TRBV10-3 and TRBJ2-5; 8 bases are a match to TRBD1. After removal of 2 bases from V and 3 bases from J, the junction contained 11 bases not matched to a gene. The CDR3 extends over 17 amino acids. Germline loops: CDR1 ENHRY, CDR2 SYGVKD. The CDR3 region is CAISEISRGRLEETQYF. The CDR3 region has the DNA TGTGCCATCAGTGAGATTTCCAGGGGGCGCCTGGAAGAGACCCAGTACTTC.

This chain uses TRBV12-3 or TRBV12-4 with TRBJ1-1; D is uncertain. Between the trimmed V and J ends, which lost 2 bases and 1 base, there was a span of 5 bases. The CDR3 covers 13 residues. The CDR3 coding sequence is TGTGCCAGCAGTTTAAGGCAGAACACTGAAGCTTTCTTT. Its translation is CASSLRQNTEAFF.

The J gene is TRBJ1-6, the V gene TRBV29-1; a possible D gene is TRBD1 (6 bases). The V gene lost 7 bases and the J gene lost 7 bases, with 14 bases spanning the gap. Germline CDR1 is SQVTM and CDR2 is ANQGSEA. There are 13 residues in the CDR3. Here the CDR3 reads CSAKTGGNSPLHF. The CDR3 nucleotides read TGCAGCGCCAAGACAGGAGGGAATTCACCCCTCCACTTT.

The chain combines TRBV5-1 with TRBJ2-5; perhaps TRBD1 as D (6 bases). This CDR3 is built from 14 residues. V was clipped by 2 bases and J by 1 base, with 9 bases between them. In germline, CDR1 is SGHRS, CDR2 YFSETQ. The CDR3 DNA sequence: TGCGCCAGCAGCTTACAGGGCTTCCAAGAGACCCAGTACTTC. It encodes CASSLQGFQETQYF.

CDR3 nucleotide sequence: TGTGCCAGCTCACCTCAGTCCAGCTCTGGGGCCAACGTCCTGACTTTC. It specifies CASSPQSSSGANVLTF. This rearrangement joins TRBV18 to TRBJ2-6; D gene unclear. CDR1 is KGHSH, CDR2 LQKENI, per germline. The CDR3 is 16 residues long. V was shortened by 3 bases and J by 0 bases, with 9 bases between the two germline ends.

This rearrangement joins TRBV18 to TRBJ1-3; unclear D gene. The germline CDR1 and CDR2 sequences are KGHSH and LQKENI. The CDR3 is made up of 15 amino acids. V gave up 3 bases and J gave up 0 bases, with 9 bases separating them. CDR3 nucleotides: TGTGCCAGCTCACCCGGACGGGACTCTGGAAACACCATATATTTT. Translation: CASSPGRDSGNTIYF.

By its share, this clone is medium-sized (0.01 to 0.1%). CDR3 nucleotide sequence: TGTGCCAGCAGCGGGACCGCTGGGGCCAACGTCCTGACTTTC. This encodes CASSGTAGANVLTF. The gene calls are TRBV9 and TRBJ2-6; D not resolved. The CDR3 runs 14 residues. CDR1 and CDR2 from the germline V gene are SGDLS and YYNGEE. V was clipped by 3 bases and J by 2 bases, with 6 bases between them.

The rearrangement uses TRBV5-6 and TRBJ1-2; no clear D. The CDR3 length is 14 residues. The germline gives CDR1 SGHDT, CDR2 YYEEEE. V shed 1 base and J shed 1 base, with 8 bases lying between them. The CDR3 loop is CASSLNRFNYGYTF. DNA of the CDR3: TGTGCCAGCAGCTTGAACCGATTTAACTATGGCTACACCTTC.

The rearrangement joins TRBV9 to TRBJ2-1, with 10 bases aligning to TRBD1. CDR3 size: 15 residues. V was clipped by 1 base and J by 10 bases; unmatched bases: 8. CDR1 and CDR2 from the germline V gene are SGDLS and YYNGEE. Here the CDR3 reads CASSVSGTGAEEQFF. The CDR3 DNA is TGTGCCAGCAGCGTATCCGGGACAGGGGCAGAGGAGCAGTTCTTC.

The gene calls are TRBV7-8 and TRBJ1-1, with a tentative D call TRBD1 (5 bases). The V gene's germline CDR1 is SGHVS and CDR2 FQNEAQ. The germline V and J ends were trimmed by 2 bases and 4 bases, with 14 bases remaining between them. CDR3 length equals 15 residues. The CDR3 protein is CASSLNGRGSTEAFF. The CDR3 bases are TGTGCCAGCAGCTTAAATGGGAGGGGAAGCACTGAAGCTTTCTTT. Together with reference TRBV7-8 and TRBJ1-1, the CDR3 gives the full variable domain: GAGVSQSPRYKVAKRGQDVALRCDPISGHVSLFWYQQALGQGPEFLTYFQNEAQLDKSGLPSDRFFAERPEGSVSTLKIQRTQQEDSAVYLCASSLNGRGSTEAFFGQGTRLTVV.

The rearrangement uses TRBV18 and TRBJ1-5; 9 positions agree with TRBD1. The germline V gene encodes CDR1 KGHSH and CDR2 LQKENI. V lost 5 bases to trimming and J lost 5 bases; unmatched junction nucleotides: 7. The CDR3 is 15 residues long. CDR3 coding DNA: TGTGCCAGCTCATGGGGACAGGGACGAGATCAGCCCCAGCATTTT. Translation gives CASSWGQGRDQPQHF.

The rearrangement uses TRBV4-2 and TRBJ1-5, with 7 bases fitting TRBD1. The CDR3 length is 15 residues. Germline CDR1 is LGHNA and CDR2 is YNFKEQ. Trimming removed 4 bases from V and 6 bases from J; junction bases left unmatched: 9. CDR3 coding DNA: TGTGCCAGCAGCCTACCCGGGACAGTAAGTCAGCCCCAGCATTTT. Amino acid sequence: CASSLPGTVSQPQHF.